The 18 T cell receptor beta chains presented below share a single source sample, sequenced in a study of CD8+ T cells in alopecia areata (dated by TCRdb to the late 2010s). Library prep was done by the immunoSEQ multiplex PCR assay. RNA was extracted from all samples and reverse transcribed into cDNA, which served as template for TCR sequencing. Here the immuneACCESS table is served through TCRdb, limited to in-frame sequences with V and J called. Missing clones are a known gap in these copies; in checked studies unresolved V genes cover under half, and the rest lacks a known reason. The sample has a few hundred thousand clones on record, roughly 60% of them singletons. More than 0.85% of the sample is taken by the ten largest. In the paper's terms, the treatment or condition label means: oral pan-JAK inhibitor, 5-10 mg twice daily. The sample consisted of CD4+ T cells sorted from blood, taken around week 52, from a patient treated with tofacitinib. The source of these receptors is a human donor with alopecia areata.

This clone has at least ten counts. The chain joins TRBV10-3 to TRBJ1-4; 9 bases are a match to TRBD1. The length of the CDR3 is 14 residues. The junction had 5 bases not matched to a gene; V was cut back by 5 bases and J by 7 bases. Germline CDR1 and CDR2: ENHRY and SYGVKD. CDR3 region: CAISSGTGTEKLFF. The CDR3 bases are TGTGCCATCAGTTCCGGGACAGGGACTGAAAAACTGTTTTTT.

J is TRBJ1-5 and V is TRBV25-1; 8 nucleotides align to TRBD1. The CDR3 covers 14 residues. J was trimmed by 7 bases and V by 4 bases; bases with no gene match: 6. The germline V gene encodes CDR1 MGHDK and CDR2 SYGVNS. In DNA form, the CDR3 reads TGTGCCAGCAGTGTCGGACAGGGCCGGCAGCCCCAGCATTTT. Protein: CASSVGQGRQPQHF.

This clone came up a few times. The gene calls are TRBV12-5 and TRBJ2-3, with TRBD1 identical over 9 bases. This CDR3 has 15 residues. Unmatched junction bases numbered 9, after V lost 7 bases and J lost 4 bases. Germline V gene sequence: CDR1 LGHNT, CDR2 FRNRAP. CDR3 coding DNA: TGTGCTAGTGCCATGGGACAGGGAGTTTCAGATACGCAGTATTTT. Its translation is CASAMGQGVSDTQYF.

V usage is TRBV29-1 and J usage is TRBJ2-5, with D maybe TRBD2 (5 bases). This CDR3 has 15 residues. Germline CDR1 reads SQVTM; CDR2 reads ANQGSEA. Trimming shortened V by 2 bases and J by 5 bases, and 18 bases separated the two germline ends. DNA for the CDR3: TGCAGCGTTGAATATGCCGGCAACCCGGGGGAGACCCAGTACTTC. Translating it yields CSVEYAGNPGETQYF.

The chain is built from TRBV7-9 and TRBJ1-1; D not certain. Germline lookup yields CDR1 SEHNR and CDR2 FQNEAQ (reference sequence). Trimming took 6 bases from V and 2 from J, leaving 10 bases between them. The CDR3 is 13 residues long. CDR3 region: CASSEGENTEAFF. CDR3 DNA sequence: TGTGCCAGCAGTGAGGGAGAAAACACTGAAGCTTTCTTT.

This chain joins TRBV30 and TRBJ1-5; the D gene is possibly TRBD1 (5 bases). V was clipped by 1 base and J by 5 bases, with 15 bases between them. This CDR3 has 15 residues. The germline CDR1 and CDR2 sequences are GTSNPN and SVGIG (reference sequence). The CDR3 nucleotides are TGTGCCTGGAGTGAAATTAACCGGGACCATCAGCCCCAGCATTTT. Amino acid sequence: CAWSEINRDHQPQHF.

This clone was recorded only once. This sequence joins TRBV30 and TRBJ2-5; D is ambiguous. The J call is doubtful: the DNA matches TRBJ2-7 better. In germline, CDR1 is GTSNPN, CDR2 SVGIG (reference sequence). The CDR3 has 13 amino acids. The CDR3 here is CAWSGQAGYEQYF. CDR3 bases: TGTGCCTGGAGCGGCCAGGCAGGCTACGAGCAGTACTTC.

In this sample, this clone turned up a few times. This chain uses TRBV10-2 with TRBJ2-2, with 9 bases matching TRBD1. The CDR3 has 15 residues. The V and J ends lost 8 bases and 4 bases, in that order; junction bases with no gene match: 8. Germline-derived CDR1 and CDR2 are WSHSY and SAAADI. CDR3 sequence reads: CASRFGTGFTGELFF. Written as DNA, the CDR3 is TGCGCCAGCCGCTTTGGGACAGGGTTCACCGGGGAGCTGTTTTTT.

The chain is built from TRBV5-1 and TRBJ2-7, with 8 bases aligning to TRBD1. Germline V lookup: CDR1 SGHRS, CDR2 YFSETQ. CDR3 size: 14 residues. V shed 2 bases and J 2 bases; nucleotides not matched to a gene: 3. The CDR3 nucleotides read TGCGCCAGCAGCTTACAGGGGGAGGCCTACGAGCAGTACTTC. Encoded protein: CASSLQGEAYEQYF.

V is TRBV30 and J is TRBJ1-1; D not resolved. The germline V gene has CDR1 GTSNPN and CDR2 SVGIG (reference sequence). V gave up 3 bases and J gave up 8 bases, with 4 bases separating them. The CDR3 runs 9 residues. The CDR3, as DNA: TGTGCCTGGAGGAGAGAAGCTTTCTTT. Amino acid sequence: CAWRREAFF.

The chain joins TRBV7-3 to TRBJ2-7; 8 bases are shared with TRBD1. The CDR3 runs to 14 residues. CDR1 and CDR2 from the germline V gene are SGHTA and FQGTGA. V lost 5 bases to trimming and J lost 5 bases; unmatched junction nucleotides: 8. The CDR3 region has the DNA TGTGCCAGCAGCCCCCGGACAGGGAAGGACGAGCAGTACTTC. Encoded protein: CASSPRTGKDEQYF.

The rearrangement joins TRBV6-5 to TRBJ1-2, with unresolved D. The CDR3 contains 13 residues. Germline V lookup: CDR1 MNHEY, CDR2 SVGAGI. The V gene lost 4 bases and the J gene lost 5 bases, with 11 bases spanning the gap. CDR3 DNA sequence: TGTGCCAGCAGTTCAGGACGGTTGTATGGCTACACCTTC. It translates to CASSSGRLYGYTF.

This clone was seen a single time. The chain combines TRBV5-1 with TRBJ2-7, with a weak D call TRBD2 (5 bases). Trimming took 4 bases from V and 5 from J, leaving 13 bases between them. The CDR3 has 13 residues. The germline gives CDR1 SGHRS, CDR2 YFSETQ. CDR3 DNA sequence: TGCGCCAGCAGCCCCGCAAGAGGGAACGAGCAGTACTTC. Translation: CASSPARGNEQYF.

This clone was detected once. The V gene is TRBV2, the J gene TRBJ2-4; 8 positions match TRBD1. J was trimmed by 8 bases and V by 4 bases; bases with no gene match: 7. Germline CDR1 reads SNHLY; CDR2 reads FYNNEI. The CDR3 is made up of 14 amino acids. For the CDR3, the DNA is TGTGCCAGCAGTGGGACAGGGACGGTGGACATTCAGTACTTC. Protein product: CASSGTGTVDIQYF.

The chain uses TRBV6-1 and TRBJ1-5, with D maybe TRBD1 (5 bases). V lost 9 bases and J lost 2, with 17 bases in between. This CDR3 contains 15 residues. Germline V gene data show CDR1 as MNHNS and CDR2 as SASEGT. The CDR3 here is CASTSGPYGNQPQHF. For the CDR3, the DNA is TGTGCCAGTACATCGGGACCCTACGGCAATCAGCCCCAGCATTTT.

The chain employs TRBV14 and TRBJ1-2; possible D gene TRBD1, 5 bases. V lost 0 bases, J lost 7 bases, and 15 bases lay in between. From germline, CDR1 is SGHDN and CDR2 FVKESK. This CDR3 spans 15 amino acids. The chain's CDR3 is CASSQDLSRVGGYTF. The CDR3 coding sequence is TGTGCCAGCAGCCAAGATTTAAGCAGGGTCGGTGGCTACACCTTC.

This clone came up a few times. V gene TRBV7-2 combines with J gene TRBJ2-5; D is perhaps TRBD1 or TRBD2 (5 bases each). The CDR3 consists of 15 residues. Trimming removed 3 bases from V and 5 bases from J, with 16 bases in between. CDR1 is SGHTA, CDR2 FQGNSA, per germline. The CDR3 DNA is TGTGCCAGCAGCTTTGGGCCGGGGTCAGGGGAGACCCAGTACTTC. It translates to CASSFGPGSGETQYF. The full variable domain, its missing parts supplied by reference TRBV7-2 and TRBJ2-5, is GAGVSQSPSNKVTEKGKDVELRCDPISGHTALYWYRQSLGQGLEFLIYFQGNSAPDKSGLPSDRFSAERTGGSVSTLTIQRTQQEDSAVYLCASSFGPGSGETQYFGPGTRLLVL.

V is TRBV29-1 and J is TRBJ1-4; weak D call: TRBD1 (6 bases). Trimming pared 1 base from V and 5 bases from J, leaving 8 bases between. Per germline, CDR1 SQVTM and CDR2 ANQGSEA. The CDR3 extends over 13 amino acids. This chain's CDR3 is CSVEAGANEKLFF. The CDR3 DNA follows: TGCAGCGTTGAAGCAGGGGCGAATGAAAAACTGTTTTTT.